Listed below are T cell receptor beta chains from one sample, sequenced in a study of Ad26.COV2.S vaccination and SARS-CoV-2 variants. TCRdb's table, derived via immunoSEQ multiplex PCR, lists solely in-frame clones and lacks some. Of about 400,000 clones detected, more than 85% appear once; the ten largest clones hold under 4%. The input for sequencing was peripheral blood, taken in a trial of Ad26.COV2.S vaccine versus placebo. Receptors originate from a person aged 18-60 years who received the Ad26.COV2.S COVID-19 vaccine or a placebo. Each CDR3 is given with its conserved first and last residue. The order of the fields is clone size, V gene, D gene, J gene, CDR3 length, CDR3 DNA, CDR3 protein. D genes are given only for firm matches. A clone size is listed for some rows: how often the clone was seen (once, few, many), or a class if it is expanded.

clone size: once; V gene: TRBV14; D gene: TRBD1; J gene: TRBJ1-1; CDR3 length: 16; CDR3 DNA: TGTGCCAGCAGCCAAGATCATTTAGGGGGCAACACTGAAGCTTTCTTT; CDR3 protein: CASSQDHLGGNTEAFF
clone size: NA; V gene: TRBV25-1; D gene: NA; J gene: TRBJ2-5; CDR3 length: 15; CDR3 DNA: TGTGCCAGCAGTGAATCGGGAAGACCCGAAGAGACCCAGTACTTC; CDR3 protein: CASSESGRPEETQYF
clone size: NA; V gene: TRBV5-4; D gene: NA; J gene: TRBJ2-1; CDR3 length: 16; CDR3 DNA: TGTGCCAGCAGCCTCTTAAAGGGGGGCTTGTTCGATGAGCAGTTCTTC; CDR3 protein: CASSLLKGGLFDEQFF
clone size: NA; V gene: TRBV25-1; D gene: NA; J gene: TRBJ2-7; CDR3 length: 13; CDR3 DNA: TGTGCCAGCAGTGACACAGGGCTCTACGAGCAGTACTTC; CDR3 protein: CASSDTGLYEQYF
clone size: NA; V gene: TRBV10-3; D gene: NA; J gene: TRBJ1-1; CDR3 length: 14; CDR3 DNA: TGTGCCATCAGTGCCGGGGTAGCGGACACTGAAGCTTTCTTT; CDR3 protein: CAISAGVADTEAFF
clone size: NA; V gene: TRBV11-3; D gene: NA; J gene: TRBJ2-1; CDR3 length: 15; CDR3 DNA: TGTGCCAGCAGCGTAGGCGGACTAGGGGGCAATGAGCAGTTCTTC; CDR3 protein: CASSVGGLGGNEQFF
clone size: NA; V gene: TRBV9; D gene: TRBD1; J gene: TRBJ2-7; CDR3 length: 16; CDR3 DNA: TGTGCCAGCAGCGTAGGTCTAGGACAGGGGTTCTACGAGCAGTACTTC; CDR3 protein: CASSVGLGQGFYEQYF
clone size: NA; V gene: TRBV7-9; D gene: NA; J gene: TRBJ2-1; CDR3 length: 15; CDR3 DNA: TGTGCCAGCAGCAATGGGACGGCGGCAGTTAATGAGCAGTTCTTC; CDR3 protein: CASSNGTAAVNEQFF
clone size: NA; V gene: TRBV19; D gene: TRBD2; J gene: TRBJ2-1; CDR3 length: 13; CDR3 DNA: TGTGCCAGTAGTCCGGAGAAAACGGGACTAGTTTTCTTC; CDR3 protein: CASSPEKTGLVFF
clone size: NA; V gene: TRBV7-2; D gene: TRBD2; J gene: TRBJ2-2; CDR3 length: 16; CDR3 DNA: TGTGCCAGCAGCTCGGTAGCGGGGGGGAACACCGGGGAGCTGTTTTTT; CDR3 protein: CASSSVAGGNTGELFF
clone size: once; V gene: TRBV5-1; D gene: TRBD2; J gene: TRBJ2-7; CDR3 length: 17; CDR3 DNA: TGCGCCAGCAGGGATTCGCCTAGCGGGGGGAAAACCTACGAGCAGTACTTC; CDR3 protein: CASRDSPSGGKTYEQYF
clone size: once; V gene: TRBV3-1/TRBV3-2; D gene: NA; J gene: TRBJ1-5; CDR3 length: 12; CDR3 DNA: TGTGCCACAAGAGAAGGGGTCTCGCCCCAGCATTTT; CDR3 protein: CATREGVSPQHF
clone size: NA; V gene: TRBV3-1/TRBV3-2; D gene: NA; J gene: TRBJ2-4; CDR3 length: 11; CDR3 DNA: TGTGCCAGCAGCCAAGAAAACATTCAGTACTTC; CDR3 protein: CASSQENIQYF
clone size: NA; V gene: TRBV5-4; D gene: NA; J gene: TRBJ2-3; CDR3 length: 14; CDR3 DNA: TGTGCCAGCAGCTTGGACAGGGGCACAGATACGCAGTATTTT; CDR3 protein: CASSLDRGTDTQYF
clone size: NA; V gene: TRBV7-2; D gene: NA; J gene: TRBJ1-1; CDR3 length: 14; CDR3 DNA: TGTGCCAGCCCCGACCAGAAGCCAGGCCCTGAAGCTTTCTTT; CDR3 protein: CASPDQKPGPEAFF
clone size: NA; V gene: TRBV7-9; D gene: TRBD1; J gene: TRBJ1-6; CDR3 length: 18; CDR3 DNA: TGTGCCAGCAGCTTAGCTGGCCGGACAGGGGGGAATAATTCACCCCTCCACTTT; CDR3 protein: CASSLAGRTGGNNSPLHF
clone size: NA; V gene: TRBV12-3/TRBV12-4; D gene: NA; J gene: TRBJ1-2; CDR3 length: 12; CDR3 DNA: TGTGCCAGCAATGACAGCCCCTATGGCTACACCTTC; CDR3 protein: CASNDSPYGYTF
clone size: few; V gene: TRBV10-1; D gene: NA; J gene: TRBJ1-1; CDR3 length: 13; CDR3 DNA: TGCGCCAGCACTGAAGGGACTTGGAGTGAAGCTTTCTTT; CDR3 protein: CASTEGTWSEAFF
clone size: NA; V gene: TRBV10-3; D gene: TRBD1; J gene: TRBJ2-7; CDR3 length: 14; CDR3 DNA: TGTGCCATCAGTCCGGGACAGGGTAGGTACGAGCAGTACTTC; CDR3 protein: CAISPGQGRYEQYF
clone size: NA; V gene: TRBV5-1; D gene: TRBD2; J gene: TRBJ2-3; CDR3 length: 16; CDR3 DNA: TGCGCCAGCAGCCCCTCAGCGGGGGGTTTATCAGATACGCAGTATTTT; CDR3 protein: CASSPSAGGLSDTQYF
clone size: NA; V gene: TRBV15; D gene: NA; J gene: TRBJ2-7; CDR3 length: 15; CDR3 DNA: TGTGCCACCAGCAGAGTTCGGGATCTCTCCTACGAGCAGTACTTC; CDR3 protein: CATSRVRDLSYEQYF
clone size: NA; V gene: TRBV11-2; D gene: NA; J gene: TRBJ1-2; CDR3 length: 13; CDR3 DNA: TGTGCCAGCAGCTTAGATCAAGGAAGGGGCTACACCTTC; CDR3 protein: CASSLDQGRGYTF
clone size: NA; V gene: TRBV5-1; D gene: TRBD1; J gene: TRBJ2-1; CDR3 length: 13; CDR3 DNA: TGCGCCAGCAGCAAAGACAGGGTCAATGAGCAGTTCTTC; CDR3 protein: CASSKDRVNEQFF
clone size: NA; V gene: TRBV14; D gene: TRBD1; J gene: TRBJ1-1; CDR3 length: 16; CDR3 DNA: TGTGCCAGCAGCTCACCCGGGACAGGGGTTAACACTGAAGCTTTCTTT; CDR3 protein: CASSSPGTGVNTEAFF
clone size: NA; V gene: TRBV5-1; D gene: NA; J gene: TRBJ2-5; CDR3 length: 15; CDR3 DNA: TGCGCCAGCAGCTTGGGGAGACTGCAAGAAGAGACCCAGTACTTC; CDR3 protein: CASSLGRLQEETQYF
clone size: NA; V gene: TRBV10-2; D gene: NA; J gene: TRBJ2-7; CDR3 length: 12; CDR3 DNA: TGCGCCAGCAGTGAGTCCGGTCACGAGCAGTACTTC; CDR3 protein: CASSESGHEQYF
clone size: NA; V gene: TRBV19; D gene: TRBD1; J gene: TRBJ1-1; CDR3 length: 15; CDR3 DNA: TGTGCCAGTAGTCGACAGGGGGCCATGAACACTGAAGCTTTCTTT; CDR3 protein: CASSRQGAMNTEAFF
clone size: NA; V gene: TRBV10-3; D gene: NA; J gene: TRBJ2-7; CDR3 length: 16; CDR3 DNA: TGTGCCATCAGTGAGTCGAAAGGCAGGGGGGACCACGAGCAGTACTTC; CDR3 protein: CAISESKGRGDHEQYF
clone size: NA; V gene: TRBV5-1; D gene: NA; J gene: TRBJ2-7; CDR3 length: 15; CDR3 DNA: TGCGCCAGCAGCTTGGCGGGGGGCGAGCTCTACGAGCAGTACTTC; CDR3 protein: CASSLAGGELYEQYF